One and the same sample provided the 11 T cell receptor beta chains below, sequenced in a study of OX40 agonist ivuxolimab in advanced cancers. The method was immunoSEQ multiplex PCR; TCRdb's version includes in-frame clones alone and lacks a portion of them. In the table there are tens of thousands of clones, about 85% of which are singletons. The sequencing here drew on CD4+ or CD8+ T cells sorted from blood, taken in a trial of the OX40 agonist ivuxolimab. These receptors were collected from an adult with an advanced solid tumor such as melanoma, head and neck, liver or kidney cancer.

This sequence joins TRBV6-5 and TRBJ1-6; D is undetermined. V was shortened by 5 bases and J by 7 bases, with 6 bases between the two germline ends. Germline V gene sequence: CDR1 MNHEY, CDR2 SVGAGI. The CDR3 loop spans 12 amino acids. The CDR3 here is CASSPKNSPLHF. The CDR3 DNA reads as TGTGCCAGCAGTCCTAAAAATTCACCCCTCCACTTT.

This clone was seen more than once but under ten times. The V call is TRBV5-5, the J call TRBJ2-5; 8 bases map to TRBD2. The CDR3 is 17 residues long. After removal of 4 bases from V and 1 base from J, the junction contained 12 bases not matched to a gene. Per the germline V gene, CDR1 is SGHKS and CDR2 is YYEKEE (reference sequence). CDR3 amino acids: CASSPPSGRGAQETQYF. DNA of the CDR3: TGTGCCAGCAGCCCGCCCTCCGGGCGGGGGGCCCAAGAGACCCAGTACTTC.

The rearrangement joins TRBV2 to TRBJ2-5, with a possible D match to TRBD2 (5 bases). The germline CDR1 and CDR2 sequences are SNHLY and FYNNEI. The CDR3 contains 14 residues. Trimming removed 7 bases from V and 2 bases from J, with 14 bases in between. The CDR3 loop is CASNLDTGQETQYF. The CDR3 DNA follows: TGTGCCAGCAACTTAGACACGGGACAAGAGACCCAGTACTTC.

The chain is built from TRBV7-2 and TRBJ1-1, with D possibly TRBD1 on 6 matching bases. CDR3 size: 13 residues. With 7 bases removed from V and 4 bases from J, the gap between germline ends came to 13 bases. The germline V gene has CDR1 SGHTA and CDR2 FQGNSA. The CDR3 here is CASTRARGTEAFF. The CDR3 DNA follows: TGTGCCAGCACCCGCGCCAGGGGCACTGAAGCTTTCTTT.

The chain recombines TRBV7-2 with TRBJ1-1; D remains unclear. The CDR3 contains 15 residues. V lost 1 base and J 0 bases, leaving 9 bases between the germline ends. Germline lookup yields CDR1 SGHTA and CDR2 FQGNSA. For the CDR3, the DNA is TGTGCCAGCAGCTTAGGGGTTATACTGAACACTGAAGCTTTCTTT. This codes for CASSLGVILNTEAFF.

The J gene is TRBJ2-1, the V gene TRBV5-1; no clear D. The V end was cut by 4 bases, the J end by 6 bases, with 14 bases between. CDR3 length: 14 amino acids. The germline V gene encodes CDR1 SGHRS and CDR2 YFSETQ. Here the CDR3 reads CASSLWSLGNEQFF. The CDR3 DNA reads as TGCGCCAGCAGCCTTTGGTCCCTCGGCAATGAGCAGTTCTTC.

The gene calls are TRBV19 and TRBJ1-5; D is possibly TRBD1 (5 bases). Trimming cost V 0 bases and J 9 bases, with 15 bases left between them. Germline CDR1 reads LNHDA; CDR2 reads SQIVND (reference sequence). There are 15 residues in the CDR3. In DNA, the CDR3 is TGTGCCAGTAGTATAGAATCCGGGGCTAGAGGGCCCCAGCATTTT. Protein product: CASSIESGARGPQHF.

Worth noting for this clone: The sample has other DNA sequences that encode this CDR3 too. The chain employs TRBV2 and TRBJ1-2, with D unclear. The CDR3 extends over 13 amino acids. Trimming left V 6 bases short and J 3 bases short, with 11 bases between. CDR1 is SNHLY and CDR2 is FYNNEI in the germline V gene. The CDR3 loop is CASSERHYYGYTF. In DNA, the CDR3 is TGTGCCAGCAGCGAACGACACTACTATGGCTACACCTTC. The entire variable domain, with the rest obtained from reference TRBV2 and TRBJ1-2, is as follows: EPEVTQTPSHQVTQMGQEVILRCVPISNHLYFYWYRQILGQKVEFLVSFYNNEISEKSEIFDDQFSVERPDGSNFTLKIRSTKLEDSAMYFCASSERHYYGYTFGSGTRLTVV.

This clone showed up just once. The genes are TRBV7-2 and TRBJ2-3, with D perhaps TRBD1 (6 bases). Trimming removed 5 bases from V and 11 bases from J, with 11 bases in between. The CDR3 covers 11 residues. Germline CDR1 is SGHTA and CDR2 is FQGNSA. CDR3 coding DNA: TGTGCCAGCAGCCGGGACATCCGGCAGTATTTT. Its translation is CASSRDIRQYF. The full variable domain, in which reference TRBV7-2 and TRBJ2-3 provide the parts outside the CDR3, is GAGVSQSPSNKVTEKGKDVELRCDPISGHTALYWYRQSLGQGLEFLIYFQGNSAPDKSGLPSDRFSAERTGGSVSTLTIQRTQQEDSAVYLCASSRDIRQYFGPGTRLTVL.

Only a few counts were recorded for this clone. The V and J genes are TRBV19 and TRBJ2-7; D is uncertain. CDR3 length: 13 residues. The V end lost 3 bases, the J end lost 3 bases, and 9 bases lay between the germline ends. Looked up from germline, CDR1 is LNHDA and CDR2 is SQIVND (reference sequence). CDR3 DNA sequence: TGTGCCAGTAGTATTAGCCCGCGCTACGAGCAGTACTTC. Translation: CASSISPRYEQYF.

The V and J genes are TRBV5-4 and TRBJ2-3; no clear D. The CDR3 spans 16 residues. Germline values: CDR1 SGHNT, CDR2 YYREEE (reference sequence). V lost 4 bases, J lost 0 bases, and 15 bases lay in between. DNA of the CDR3: TGTGCCAGCAGCCGCCCGGTGGGTCCTAGCACAGATACGCAGTATTTT. It is translated as CASSRPVGPSTDTQYF.